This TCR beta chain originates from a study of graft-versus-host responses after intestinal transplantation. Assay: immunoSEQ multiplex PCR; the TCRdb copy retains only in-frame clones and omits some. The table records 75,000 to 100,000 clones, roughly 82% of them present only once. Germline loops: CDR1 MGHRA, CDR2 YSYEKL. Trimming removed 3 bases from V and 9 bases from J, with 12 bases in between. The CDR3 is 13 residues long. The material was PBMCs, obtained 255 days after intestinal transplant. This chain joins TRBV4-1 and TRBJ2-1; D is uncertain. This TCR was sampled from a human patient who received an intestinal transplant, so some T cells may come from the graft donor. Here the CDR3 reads CASSQETEFEQFF. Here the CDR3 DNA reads TGCGCCAGCAGCCAGGAGACCGAGTTTGAGCAGTTCTTC.